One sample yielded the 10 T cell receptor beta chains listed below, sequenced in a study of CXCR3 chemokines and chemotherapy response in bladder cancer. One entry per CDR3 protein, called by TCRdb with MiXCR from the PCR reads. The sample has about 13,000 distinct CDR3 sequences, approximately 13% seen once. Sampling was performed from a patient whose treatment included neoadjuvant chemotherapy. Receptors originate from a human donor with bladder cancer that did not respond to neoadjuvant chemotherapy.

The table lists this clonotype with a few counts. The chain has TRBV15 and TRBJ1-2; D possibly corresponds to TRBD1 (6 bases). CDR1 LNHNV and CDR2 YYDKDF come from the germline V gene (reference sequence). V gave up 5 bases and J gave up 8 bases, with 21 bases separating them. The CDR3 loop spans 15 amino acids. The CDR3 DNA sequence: TGTGCCACCAGCTCTATCCTCAGGGGAGTAGGAGGCTACACCTTC. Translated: CATSSILRGVGGYTF.

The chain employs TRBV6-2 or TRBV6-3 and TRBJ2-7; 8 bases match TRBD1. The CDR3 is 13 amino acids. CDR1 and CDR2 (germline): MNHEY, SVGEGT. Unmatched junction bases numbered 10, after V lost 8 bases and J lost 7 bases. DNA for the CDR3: TGTGCCAGCTGCCCCCAGGGGGCGGGAGAGCAGTACTTC. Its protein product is CASCPQGAGEQYF.

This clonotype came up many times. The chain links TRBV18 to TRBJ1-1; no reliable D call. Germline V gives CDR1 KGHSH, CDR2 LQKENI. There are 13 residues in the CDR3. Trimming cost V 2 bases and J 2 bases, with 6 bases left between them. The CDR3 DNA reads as TGTGCCAGCTCACCATTAGGCAACACTGAAGCTTTCTTT. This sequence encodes CASSPLGNTEAFF.

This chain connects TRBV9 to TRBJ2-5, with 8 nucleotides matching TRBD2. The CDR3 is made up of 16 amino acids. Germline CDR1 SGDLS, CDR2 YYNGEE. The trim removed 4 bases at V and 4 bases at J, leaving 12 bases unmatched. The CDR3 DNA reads TGTGCCAGCAGCACCCGAAGGGACCTAGCGGGAGAGACCCAGTACTTC. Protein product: CASSTRRDLAGETQYF.

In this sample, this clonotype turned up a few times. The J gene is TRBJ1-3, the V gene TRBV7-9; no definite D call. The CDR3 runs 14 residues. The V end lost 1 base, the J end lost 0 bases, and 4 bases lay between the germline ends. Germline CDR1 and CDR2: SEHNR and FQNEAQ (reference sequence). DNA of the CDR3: TGTGCCAGCAGCTTAGATAGCTCTGGAAACACCATATATTTT. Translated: CASSLDSSGNTIYF.

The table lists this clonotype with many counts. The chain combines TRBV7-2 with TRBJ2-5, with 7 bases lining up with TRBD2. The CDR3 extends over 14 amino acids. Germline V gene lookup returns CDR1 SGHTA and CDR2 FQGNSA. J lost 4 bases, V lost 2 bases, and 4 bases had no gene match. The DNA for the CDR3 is TGTGCCAGCAGCTTAAGGACTAGAGGAGAGACCCAGTACTTC. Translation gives CASSLRTRGETQYF. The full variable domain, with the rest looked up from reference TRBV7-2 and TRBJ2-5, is GAGVSQSPSNKVTEKGKDVELRCDPISGHTALYWYRQSLGQGLEFLIYFQGNSAPDKSGLPSDRFSAERTGGSVSTLTIQRTQQEDSAVYLCASSLRTRGETQYFGPGTRLLVL.

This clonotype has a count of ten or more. The CDR3 loop is CASSIRQGATYNEQFF. DNA for the CDR3: TGTGCCAGTAGTATACGTCAGGGGGCCACCTACAATGAGCAGTTCTTC. The chain links TRBV19 to TRBJ2-1; the match to TRBD1 covers 8 bases. From germline, CDR1 is LNHDA and CDR2 SQIVND (reference sequence). Unmatched junction bases numbered 5, after V lost 2 bases and J lost 2 bases. The CDR3 loop spans 16 amino acids.

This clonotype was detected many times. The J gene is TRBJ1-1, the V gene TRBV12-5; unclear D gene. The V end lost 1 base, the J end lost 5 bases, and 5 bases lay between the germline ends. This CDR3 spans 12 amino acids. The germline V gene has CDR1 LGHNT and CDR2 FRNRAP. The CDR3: CASGLGKTEAFF. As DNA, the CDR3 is TGTGCTAGTGGTTTGGGGAAAACTGAAGCTTTCTTT.

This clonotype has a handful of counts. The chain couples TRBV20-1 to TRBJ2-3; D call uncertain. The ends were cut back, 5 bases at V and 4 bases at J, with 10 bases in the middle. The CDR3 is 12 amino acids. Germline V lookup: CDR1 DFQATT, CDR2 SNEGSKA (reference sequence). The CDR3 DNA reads TGCAGTGCTGCTGCTCAGGCAGATACGCAGTATTTT. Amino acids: CSAAAQADTQYF.

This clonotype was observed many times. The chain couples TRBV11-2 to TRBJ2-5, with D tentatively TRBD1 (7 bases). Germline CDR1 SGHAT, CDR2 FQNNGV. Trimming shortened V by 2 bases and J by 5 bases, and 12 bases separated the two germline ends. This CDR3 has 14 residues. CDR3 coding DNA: TGTGCCAGCAGCTTATCCTCAGGGGGGGAGACCCAGTACTTC. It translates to CASSLSSGGETQYF.